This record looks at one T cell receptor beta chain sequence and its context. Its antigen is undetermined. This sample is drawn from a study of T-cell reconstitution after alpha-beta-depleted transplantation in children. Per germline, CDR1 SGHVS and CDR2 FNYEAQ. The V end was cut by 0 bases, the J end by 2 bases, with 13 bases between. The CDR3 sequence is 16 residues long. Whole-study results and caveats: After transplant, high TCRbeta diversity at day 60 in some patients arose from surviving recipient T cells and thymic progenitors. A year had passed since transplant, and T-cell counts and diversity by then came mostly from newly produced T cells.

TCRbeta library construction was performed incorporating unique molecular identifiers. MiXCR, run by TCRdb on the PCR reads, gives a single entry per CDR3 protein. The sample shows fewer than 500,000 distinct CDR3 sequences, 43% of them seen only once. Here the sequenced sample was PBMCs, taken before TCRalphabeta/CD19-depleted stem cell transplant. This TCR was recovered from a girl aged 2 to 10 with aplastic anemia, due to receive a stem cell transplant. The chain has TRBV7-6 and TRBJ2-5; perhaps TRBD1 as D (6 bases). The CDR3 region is CASSLAQGMRQETQYF. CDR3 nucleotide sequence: TGTGCCAGCAGCTTAGCTCAGGGGATGAGGCAAGAGACCCAGTACTTC.